In its sample, the clone carrying this TCR beta chain was seen once. Its antigen is as yet unknown. The memory fraction was CD4+CD45RO+CD25- cells. The CDR3 runs to 14 residues. The V end was cut by 3 bases, the J end by 2 bases, with 11 bases between. Germline V CDR1 and CDR2: DFQATT, SNEGSKA (reference sequence). Findings of the study overall: Greatest tumor Treg TCR overlap was with tumor naive CD4+ cells.

Semi-nested PCR with Nested Universal Primer A followed constant-region reverse priming of full-length variable regions. TCRdb re-called the 5' RACE reads through MiXCR, storing one row per CDR3 protein. Of some 5,500 distinct CDR3 sequences listed, 52% are singletons. Sample: memory CD4+ T cells sorted from blood. Subset given: memory CD4+ T cells, CD4+CD45RO+CD25-. This receptor was taken from a female donor with breast cancer. The chain joins TRBV20-1 to TRBJ2-1; a weak D match, TRBD2 (5 bases). This CDR3 is CSASSDSTYNEQFF. CDR3 in DNA: TGCAGTGCTAGTAGCGACTCGACCTACAATGAGCAGTTCTTC.